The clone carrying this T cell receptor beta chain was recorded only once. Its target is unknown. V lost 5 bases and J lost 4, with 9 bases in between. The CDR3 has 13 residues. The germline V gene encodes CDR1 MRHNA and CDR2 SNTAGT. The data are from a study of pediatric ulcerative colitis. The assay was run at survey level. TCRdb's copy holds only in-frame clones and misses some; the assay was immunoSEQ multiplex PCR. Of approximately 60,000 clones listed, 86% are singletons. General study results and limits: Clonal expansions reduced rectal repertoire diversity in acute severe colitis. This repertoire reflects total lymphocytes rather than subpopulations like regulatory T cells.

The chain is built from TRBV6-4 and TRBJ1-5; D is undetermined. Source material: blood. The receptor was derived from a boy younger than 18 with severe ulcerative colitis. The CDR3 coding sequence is TGTGCCAGCAGTATCGACGGTAATCAGCCCCAGCATTTT. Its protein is CASSIDGNQPQHF.